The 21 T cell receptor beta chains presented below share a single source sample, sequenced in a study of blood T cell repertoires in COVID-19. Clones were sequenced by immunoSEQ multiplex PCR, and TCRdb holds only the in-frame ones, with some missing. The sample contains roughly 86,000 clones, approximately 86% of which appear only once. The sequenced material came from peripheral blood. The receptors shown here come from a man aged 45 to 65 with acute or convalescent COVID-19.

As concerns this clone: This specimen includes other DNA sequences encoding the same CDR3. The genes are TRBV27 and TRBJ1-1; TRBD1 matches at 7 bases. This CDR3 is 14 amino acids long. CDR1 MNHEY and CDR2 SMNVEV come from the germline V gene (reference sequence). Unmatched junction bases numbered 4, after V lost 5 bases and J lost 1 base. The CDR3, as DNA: TGTGCCAGCAGTCCCGGGACAGCGAACACTGAAGCTTTCTTT. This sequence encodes CASSPGTANTEAFF.

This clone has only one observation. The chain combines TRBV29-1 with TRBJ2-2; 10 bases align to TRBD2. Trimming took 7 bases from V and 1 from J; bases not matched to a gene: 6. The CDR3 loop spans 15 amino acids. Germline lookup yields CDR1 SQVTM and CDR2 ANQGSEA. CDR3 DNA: TGCAGCGGGTCTAGCGGGGGATGGAACACCGGGGAGCTGTTTTTT. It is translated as CSGSSGGWNTGELFF.

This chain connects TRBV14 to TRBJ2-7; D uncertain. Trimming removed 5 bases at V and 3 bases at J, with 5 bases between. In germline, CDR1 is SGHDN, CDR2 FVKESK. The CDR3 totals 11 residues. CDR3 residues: CASSTYYEQYF. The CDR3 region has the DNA TGTGCCAGCAGCACCTACTACGAGCAGTACTTC.

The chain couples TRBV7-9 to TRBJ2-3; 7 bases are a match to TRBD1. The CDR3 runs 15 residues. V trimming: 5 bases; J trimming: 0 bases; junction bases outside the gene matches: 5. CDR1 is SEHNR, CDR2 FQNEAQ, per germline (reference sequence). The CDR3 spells CASSHRDSSTDTQYF. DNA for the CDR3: TGTGCCAGCAGCCACCGGGACAGCAGCACAGATACGCAGTATTTT.

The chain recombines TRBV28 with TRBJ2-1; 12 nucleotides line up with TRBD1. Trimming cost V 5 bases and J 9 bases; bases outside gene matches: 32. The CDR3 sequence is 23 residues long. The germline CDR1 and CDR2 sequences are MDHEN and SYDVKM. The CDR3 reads CASSLRTAAGTGGKSFFGSEQFF. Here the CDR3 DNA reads TGTGCCAGCAGTCTTAGAACTGCCGCCGGGACAGGGGGCAAATCGTTTTTCGGGAGTGAGCAGTTCTTC.

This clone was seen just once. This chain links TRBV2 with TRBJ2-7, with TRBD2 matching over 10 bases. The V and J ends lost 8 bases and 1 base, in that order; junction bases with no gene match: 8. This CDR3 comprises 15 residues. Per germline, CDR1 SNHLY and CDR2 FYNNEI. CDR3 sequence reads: CASGTGTSASYEQYF. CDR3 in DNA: TGTGCCAGCGGGACCGGGACTAGCGCATCCTACGAGCAGTACTTC.

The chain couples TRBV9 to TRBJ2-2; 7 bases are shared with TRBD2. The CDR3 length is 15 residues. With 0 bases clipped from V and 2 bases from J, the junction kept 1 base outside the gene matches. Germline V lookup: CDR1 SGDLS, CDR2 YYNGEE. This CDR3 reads CASSVGGRNTGELFF. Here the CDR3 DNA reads TGTGCCAGCAGCGTAGGCGGGAGAAACACCGGGGAGCTGTTTTTT. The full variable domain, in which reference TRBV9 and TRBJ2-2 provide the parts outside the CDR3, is DSGVTQTPKHLITATGQRVTLRCSPRSGDLSVYWYQQSLDQGLQFLIQYYNGEERAKGNILERFSAQQFPDLHSELNLSSLELGDSALYFCASSVGGRNTGELFFGEGSRLTVL.

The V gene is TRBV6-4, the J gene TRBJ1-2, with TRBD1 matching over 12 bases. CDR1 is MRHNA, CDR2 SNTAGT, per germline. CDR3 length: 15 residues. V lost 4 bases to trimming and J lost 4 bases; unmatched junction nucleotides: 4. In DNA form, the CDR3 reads TGTGCCAGCAGTGCCGGGACAGGGGGCGGCTATGGCTACACCTTC. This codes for CASSAGTGGGYGYTF.

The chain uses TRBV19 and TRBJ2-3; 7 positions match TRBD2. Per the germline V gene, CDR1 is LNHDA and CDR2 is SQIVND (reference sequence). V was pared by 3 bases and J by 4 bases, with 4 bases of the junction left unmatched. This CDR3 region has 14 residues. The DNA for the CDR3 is TGTGCCAGTAGTATCGCGGGAGTAGCAGATACGCAGTATTTT. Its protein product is CASSIAGVADTQYF.

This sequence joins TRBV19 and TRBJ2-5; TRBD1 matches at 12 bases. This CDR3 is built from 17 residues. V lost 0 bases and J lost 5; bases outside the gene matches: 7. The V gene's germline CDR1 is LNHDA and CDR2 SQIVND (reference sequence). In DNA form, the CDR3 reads TGTGCCAGTAGTATAGACCTTGGGACAGGGGGCCGGGAGACCCAGTACTTC. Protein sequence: CASSIDLGTGGRETQYF.

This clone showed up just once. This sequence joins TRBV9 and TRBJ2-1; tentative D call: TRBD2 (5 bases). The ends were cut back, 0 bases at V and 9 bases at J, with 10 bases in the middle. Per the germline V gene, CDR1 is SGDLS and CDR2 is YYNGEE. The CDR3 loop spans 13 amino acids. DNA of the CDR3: TGTGCCAGCAGCGTAGGTCTAGCCGGTGAGCAGTTCTTC. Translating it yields CASSVGLAGEQFF.

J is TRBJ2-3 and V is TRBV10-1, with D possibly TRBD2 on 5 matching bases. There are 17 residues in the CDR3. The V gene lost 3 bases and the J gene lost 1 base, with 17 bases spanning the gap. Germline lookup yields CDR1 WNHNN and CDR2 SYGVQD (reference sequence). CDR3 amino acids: CASSEQRSPPGTDTQYF. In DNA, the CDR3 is TGCGCCAGCAGTGAACAGCGGAGCCCCCCAGGCACAGATACGCAGTATTTT.

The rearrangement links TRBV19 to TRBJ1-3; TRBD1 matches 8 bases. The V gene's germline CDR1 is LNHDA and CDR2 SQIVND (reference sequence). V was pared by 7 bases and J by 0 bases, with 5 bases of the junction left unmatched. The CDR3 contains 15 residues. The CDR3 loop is CASTRTGLSGNTIYF. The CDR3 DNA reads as TGTGCCAGTACCCGGACAGGGCTCTCTGGAAACACCATATATTTT.

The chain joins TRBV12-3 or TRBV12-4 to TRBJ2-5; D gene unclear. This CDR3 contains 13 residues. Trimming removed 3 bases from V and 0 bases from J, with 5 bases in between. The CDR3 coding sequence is TGTGCCAGCAGTTTTCGGTACCAAGAGACCCAGTACTTC. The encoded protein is CASSFRYQETQYF.

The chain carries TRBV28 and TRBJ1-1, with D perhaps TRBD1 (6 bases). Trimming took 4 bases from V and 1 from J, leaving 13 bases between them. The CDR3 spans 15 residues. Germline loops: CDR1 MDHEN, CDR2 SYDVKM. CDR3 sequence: CASSWGDRRNTEAFF. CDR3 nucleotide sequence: TGTGCCAGCAGTTGGGGTGACAGGAGGAACACTGAAGCTTTCTTT.

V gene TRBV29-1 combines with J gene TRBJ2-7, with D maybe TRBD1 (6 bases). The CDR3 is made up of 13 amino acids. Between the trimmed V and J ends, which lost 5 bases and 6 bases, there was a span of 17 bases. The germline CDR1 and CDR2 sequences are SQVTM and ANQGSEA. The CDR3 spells CSVLTQGRGEQYF. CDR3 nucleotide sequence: TGCAGCGTTCTCACACAGGGACGGGGCGAGCAGTACTTC.

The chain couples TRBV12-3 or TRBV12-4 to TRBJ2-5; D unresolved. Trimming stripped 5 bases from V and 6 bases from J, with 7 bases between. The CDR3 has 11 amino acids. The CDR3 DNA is TGTGCCAGCAGTCCCTACCAGACCCAGTACTTC. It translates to CASSPYQTQYF.

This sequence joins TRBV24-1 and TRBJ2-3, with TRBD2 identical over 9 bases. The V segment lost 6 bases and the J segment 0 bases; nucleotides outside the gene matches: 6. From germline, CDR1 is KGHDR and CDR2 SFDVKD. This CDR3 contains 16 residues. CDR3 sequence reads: CATSSASGVSTDTQYF. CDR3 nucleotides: TGTGCCACCAGTTCGGCTAGCGGGGTAAGCACAGATACGCAGTATTTT.

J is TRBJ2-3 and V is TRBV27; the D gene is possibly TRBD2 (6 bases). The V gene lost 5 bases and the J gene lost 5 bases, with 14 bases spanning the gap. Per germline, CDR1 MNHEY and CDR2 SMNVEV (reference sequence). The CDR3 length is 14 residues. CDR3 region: CASSHDGRVDTQYF. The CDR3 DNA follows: TGTGCCAGCAGTCATGACGGGAGAGTAGATACGCAGTATTTT.

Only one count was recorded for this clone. CDR3 bases: TGTGCCAGCCGGGGTTCGGCAGGTCAGCCCCAGCATTTT. The encoded protein is CASRGSAGQPQHF. The chain combines TRBV6-5 with TRBJ1-5; no definite D call. V was trimmed by 8 bases and J by 6 bases, leaving 14 bases between them. This CDR3 is built from 13 residues. Germline CDR1 and CDR2: MNHEY and SVGAGI.

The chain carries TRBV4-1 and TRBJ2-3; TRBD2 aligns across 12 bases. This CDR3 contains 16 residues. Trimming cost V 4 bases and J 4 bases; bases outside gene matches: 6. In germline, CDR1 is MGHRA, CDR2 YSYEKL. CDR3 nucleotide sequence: TGCGCCAGCAGCCCGATTCTAGCGGGGGGGGCAGATACGCAGTATTTT. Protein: CASSPILAGGADTQYF.